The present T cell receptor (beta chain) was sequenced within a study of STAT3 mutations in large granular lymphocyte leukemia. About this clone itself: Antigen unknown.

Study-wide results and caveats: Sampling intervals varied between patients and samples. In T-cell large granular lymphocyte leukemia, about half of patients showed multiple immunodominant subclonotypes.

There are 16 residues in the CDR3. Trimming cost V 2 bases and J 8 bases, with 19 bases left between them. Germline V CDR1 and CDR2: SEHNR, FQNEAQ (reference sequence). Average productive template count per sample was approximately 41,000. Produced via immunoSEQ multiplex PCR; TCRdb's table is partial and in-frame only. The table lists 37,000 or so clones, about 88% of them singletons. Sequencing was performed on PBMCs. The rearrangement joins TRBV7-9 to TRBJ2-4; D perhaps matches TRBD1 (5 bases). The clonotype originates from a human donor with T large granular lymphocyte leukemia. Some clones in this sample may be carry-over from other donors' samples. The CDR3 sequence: CASSLYPQGFWDIQYF. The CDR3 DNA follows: TGTGCCAGCAGCTTATACCCCCAGGGCTTCTGGGACATTCAGTACTTC.